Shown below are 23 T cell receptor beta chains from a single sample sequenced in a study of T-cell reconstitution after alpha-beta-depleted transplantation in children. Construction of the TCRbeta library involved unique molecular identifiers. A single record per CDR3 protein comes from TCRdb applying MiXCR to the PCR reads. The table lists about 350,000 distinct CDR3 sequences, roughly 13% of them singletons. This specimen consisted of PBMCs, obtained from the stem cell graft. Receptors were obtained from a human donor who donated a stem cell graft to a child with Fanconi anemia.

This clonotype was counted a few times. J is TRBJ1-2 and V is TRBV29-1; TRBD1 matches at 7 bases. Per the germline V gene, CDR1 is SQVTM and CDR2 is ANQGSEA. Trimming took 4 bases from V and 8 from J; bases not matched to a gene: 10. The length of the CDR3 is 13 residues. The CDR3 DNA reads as TGCAGCGTTGCAGGAAGACAGGGAGTGGGCTACACCTTC. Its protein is CSVAGRQGVGYTF. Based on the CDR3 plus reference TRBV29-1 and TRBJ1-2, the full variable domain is SAVISQKPSRDICQRGTSLTIQCQVDSQVTMMFWYRQQPGQSLTLIATANQGSEATYESGFVIDKFPISRPNLTFSTLTVSNMSPEDSSIYLCSVAGRQGVGYTFGSGTRLTVV.

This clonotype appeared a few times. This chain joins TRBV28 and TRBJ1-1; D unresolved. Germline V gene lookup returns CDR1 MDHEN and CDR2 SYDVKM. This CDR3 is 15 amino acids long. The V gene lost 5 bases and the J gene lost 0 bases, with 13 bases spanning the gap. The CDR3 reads CASSEGTVLNTEAFF. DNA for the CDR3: TGTGCCAGCAGTGAGGGAACAGTATTGAACACTGAAGCTTTCTTT.

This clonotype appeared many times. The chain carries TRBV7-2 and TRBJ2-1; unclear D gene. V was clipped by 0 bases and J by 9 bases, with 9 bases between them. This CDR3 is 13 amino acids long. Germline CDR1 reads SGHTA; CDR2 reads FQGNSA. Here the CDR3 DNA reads TGTGCCAGCAGCTTAGCGGCGATGGGTGAGCAGTTCTTC. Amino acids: CASSLAAMGEQFF.

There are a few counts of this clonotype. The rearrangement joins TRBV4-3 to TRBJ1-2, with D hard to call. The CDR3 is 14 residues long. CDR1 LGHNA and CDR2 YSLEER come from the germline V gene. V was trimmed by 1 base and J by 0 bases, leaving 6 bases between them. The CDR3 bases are TGCGCCAGCAGCCAAGCGACGGCTAACTATGGCTACACCTTC. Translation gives CASSQATANYGYTF.

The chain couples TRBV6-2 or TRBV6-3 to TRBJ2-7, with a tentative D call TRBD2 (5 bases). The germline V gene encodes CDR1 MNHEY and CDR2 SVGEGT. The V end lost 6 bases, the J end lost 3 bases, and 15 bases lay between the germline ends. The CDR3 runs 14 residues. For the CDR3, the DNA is TGTGCCAGCAGCAATAGCGCCGGGAACTACGAGCAGTACGTC. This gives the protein CASSNSAGNYEQYV.

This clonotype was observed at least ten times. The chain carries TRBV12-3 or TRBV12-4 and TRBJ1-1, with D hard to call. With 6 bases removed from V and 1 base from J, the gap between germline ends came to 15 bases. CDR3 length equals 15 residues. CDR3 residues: CASSFQLQRNTEAFF. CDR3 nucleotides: TGTGCCAGCAGCTTCCAACTTCAGCGGAACACTGAAGCTTTCTTT.

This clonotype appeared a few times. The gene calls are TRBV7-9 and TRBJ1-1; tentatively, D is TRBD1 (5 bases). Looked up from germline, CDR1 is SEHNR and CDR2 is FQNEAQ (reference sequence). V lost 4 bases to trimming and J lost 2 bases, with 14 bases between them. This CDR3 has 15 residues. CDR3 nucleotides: TGTGCCAGCAGCTCCAGTTGGGGGTATAACACTGAAGCTTTCTTT. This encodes CASSSSWGYNTEAFF.

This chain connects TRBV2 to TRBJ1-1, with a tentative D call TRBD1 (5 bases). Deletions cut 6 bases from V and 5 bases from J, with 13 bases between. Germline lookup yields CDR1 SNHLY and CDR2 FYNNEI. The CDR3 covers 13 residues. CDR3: CASSIEGKTEAFF. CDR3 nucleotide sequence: TGTGCCAGCAGCATAGAGGGGAAAACTGAAGCTTTCTTT.

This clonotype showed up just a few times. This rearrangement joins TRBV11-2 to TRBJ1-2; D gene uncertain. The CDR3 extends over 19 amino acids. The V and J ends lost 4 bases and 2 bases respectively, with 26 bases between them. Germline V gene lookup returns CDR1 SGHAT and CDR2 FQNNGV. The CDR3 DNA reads TGTGCCAGCAGCTCACCTACGACTAAAACCGGGGTGAGCAACTATGGCTACACCTTC. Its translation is CASSSPTTKTGVSNYGYTF.

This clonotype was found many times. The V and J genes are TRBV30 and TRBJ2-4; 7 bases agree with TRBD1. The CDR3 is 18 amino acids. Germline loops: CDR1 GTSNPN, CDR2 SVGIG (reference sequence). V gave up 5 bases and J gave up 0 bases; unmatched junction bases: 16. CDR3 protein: CAWEGTEGPQGAKNIQYF. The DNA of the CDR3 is TGTGCCTGGGAGGGGACAGAAGGCCCCCAAGGAGCCAAAAACATTCAGTACTTC.

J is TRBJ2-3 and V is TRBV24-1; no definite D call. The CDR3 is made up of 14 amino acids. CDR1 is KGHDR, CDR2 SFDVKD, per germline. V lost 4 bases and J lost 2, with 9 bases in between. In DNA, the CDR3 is TGTGCCACCAGTGACAGGACCCTCACAGATACGCAGTATTTT. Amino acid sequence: CATSDRTLTDTQYF.

The CDR3 sequence is CSARGGERRPDEAFF. In DNA, the CDR3 is TGCAGTGCTAGAGGCGGGGAGAGAAGGCCCGATGAAGCTTTCTTT. V is TRBV20-1 and J is TRBJ1-1; D is uncertain. V was shortened by 1 base and J by 7 bases, with 19 bases between the two germline ends. The CDR3 length is 15 residues. Per germline, CDR1 DFQATT and CDR2 SNEGSKA (reference sequence).

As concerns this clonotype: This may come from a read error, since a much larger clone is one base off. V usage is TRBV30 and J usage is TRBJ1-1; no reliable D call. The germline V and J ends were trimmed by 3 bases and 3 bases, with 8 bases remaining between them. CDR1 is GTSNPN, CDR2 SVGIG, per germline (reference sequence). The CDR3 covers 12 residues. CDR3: CAWRGPYTEAFF. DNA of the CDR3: TGTGCCTGGAGGGGCCCGTACACTGAAGCTTTCTTT.

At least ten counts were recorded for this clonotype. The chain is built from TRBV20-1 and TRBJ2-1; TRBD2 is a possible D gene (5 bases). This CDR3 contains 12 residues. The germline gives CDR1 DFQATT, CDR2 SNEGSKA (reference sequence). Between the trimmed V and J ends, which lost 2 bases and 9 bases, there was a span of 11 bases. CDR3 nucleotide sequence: TGCAGTGCTAGACGAGGACTGGGTGAGCAGTTCTTC. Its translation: CSARRGLGEQFF.

CDR3 DNA: TGTGCCAGCAGTTTAGAGGCGGGACAGGGGACGAATGAGCAGTTCTTC. Protein: CASSLEAGQGTNEQFF. The chain combines TRBV12-3 or TRBV12-4 with TRBJ2-1, with 10 bases matching TRBD1. V gave up 1 base and J gave up 7 bases; unmatched junction bases: 7. The CDR3 totals 16 residues.

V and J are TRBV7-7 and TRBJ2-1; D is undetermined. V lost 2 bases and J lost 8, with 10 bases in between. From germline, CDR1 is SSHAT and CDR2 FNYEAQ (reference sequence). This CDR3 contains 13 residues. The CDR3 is CASSLIRTDEQFF. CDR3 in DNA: TGTGCCAGCAGCTTAATCAGAACAGATGAGCAGTTCTTC.

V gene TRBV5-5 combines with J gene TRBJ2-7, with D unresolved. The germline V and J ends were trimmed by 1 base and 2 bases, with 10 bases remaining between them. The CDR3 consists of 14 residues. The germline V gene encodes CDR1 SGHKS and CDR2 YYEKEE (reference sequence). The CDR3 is CASSLYPGTYEQYV. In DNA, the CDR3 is TGTGCCAGCAGCTTGTACCCAGGAACCTACGAGCAGTACGTC.

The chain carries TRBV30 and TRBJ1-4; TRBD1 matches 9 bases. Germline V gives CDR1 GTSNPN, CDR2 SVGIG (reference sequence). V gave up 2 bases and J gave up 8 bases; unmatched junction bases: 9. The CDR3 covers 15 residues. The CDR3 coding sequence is TGTGCCTGGAGTTATGGGGACAGGGATAAAGAAAAACTGTTTTTT. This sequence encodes CAWSYGDRDKEKLFF.

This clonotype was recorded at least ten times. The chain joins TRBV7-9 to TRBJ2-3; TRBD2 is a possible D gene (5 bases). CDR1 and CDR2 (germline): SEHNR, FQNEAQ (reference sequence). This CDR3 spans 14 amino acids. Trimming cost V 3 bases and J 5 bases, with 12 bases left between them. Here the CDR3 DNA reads TGTGCCAGCAGCTTCACTAGTATGGGAGATACGCAGTATTTT. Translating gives CASSFTSMGDTQYF.

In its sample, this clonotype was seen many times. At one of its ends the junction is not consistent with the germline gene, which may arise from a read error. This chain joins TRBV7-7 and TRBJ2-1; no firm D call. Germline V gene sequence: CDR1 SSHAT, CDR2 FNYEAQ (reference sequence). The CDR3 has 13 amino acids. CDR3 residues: CASSLGLLNEQFF. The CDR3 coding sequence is TGTGCTAGCAGCCTCGGCCTCCTCAATGAGCAGTTCTTC. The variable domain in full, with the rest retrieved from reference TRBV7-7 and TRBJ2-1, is GAGVSQSPRYKVTKRGQDVTLRCDPISSHATLYWYQQALGQGPEFLTYFNYEAQPDKSGLPSDRFSAERPEGSISTLTIQRTEQRDSAMYRCASSLGLLNEQFFGPGTRLTVL.

CDR3 in DNA: TGTGCCAGCAGCGCGGGATTAACCCAGCTCGGCTACACCTTC. Protein: CASSAGLTQLGYTF. The chain combines TRBV5-6 with TRBJ1-2; D unresolved. V dropped 4 bases and J dropped 8 bases, with 18 bases sitting between them. CDR3 size: 14 residues. The germline gives CDR1 SGHDT, CDR2 YYEEEE.

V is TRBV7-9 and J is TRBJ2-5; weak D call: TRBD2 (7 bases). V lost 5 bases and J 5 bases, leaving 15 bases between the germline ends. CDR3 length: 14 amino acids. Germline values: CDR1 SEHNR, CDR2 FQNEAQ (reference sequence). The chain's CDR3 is CASSGGGREETQYF. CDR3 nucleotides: TGTGCCAGCAGCGGCGGGGGCCGGGAGGAGACCCAGTACTTC.

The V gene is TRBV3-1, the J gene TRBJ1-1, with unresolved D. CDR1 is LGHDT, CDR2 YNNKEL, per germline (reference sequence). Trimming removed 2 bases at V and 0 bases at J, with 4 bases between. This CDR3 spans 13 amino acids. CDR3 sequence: CASSQTLNTEAFF. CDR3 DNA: TGTGCCAGCAGCCAAACCCTGAACACTGAAGCTTTCTTT.